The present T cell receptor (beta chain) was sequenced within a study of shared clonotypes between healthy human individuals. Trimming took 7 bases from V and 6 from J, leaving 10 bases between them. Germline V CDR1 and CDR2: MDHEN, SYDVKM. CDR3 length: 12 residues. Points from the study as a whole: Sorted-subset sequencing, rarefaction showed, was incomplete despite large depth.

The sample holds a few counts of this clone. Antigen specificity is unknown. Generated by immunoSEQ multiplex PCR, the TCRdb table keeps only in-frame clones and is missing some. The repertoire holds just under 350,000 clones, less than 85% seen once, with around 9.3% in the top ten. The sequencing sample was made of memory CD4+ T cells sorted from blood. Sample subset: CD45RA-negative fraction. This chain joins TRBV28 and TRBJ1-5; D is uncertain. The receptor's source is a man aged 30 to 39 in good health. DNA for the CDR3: TGTGCCAGCACGGTCAGGTTTCAGCCCCAGCATTTT. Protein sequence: CASTVRFQPQHF.